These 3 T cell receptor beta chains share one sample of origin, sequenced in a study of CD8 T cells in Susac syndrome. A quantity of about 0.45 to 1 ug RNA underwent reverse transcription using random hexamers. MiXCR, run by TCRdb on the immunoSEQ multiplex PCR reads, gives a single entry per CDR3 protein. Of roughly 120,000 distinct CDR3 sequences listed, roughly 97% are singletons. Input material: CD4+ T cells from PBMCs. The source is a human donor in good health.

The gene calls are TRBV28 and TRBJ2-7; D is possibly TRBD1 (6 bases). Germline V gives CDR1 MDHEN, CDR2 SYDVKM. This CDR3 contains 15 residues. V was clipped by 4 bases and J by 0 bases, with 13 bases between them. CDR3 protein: CASSSPDRSSYEQYF. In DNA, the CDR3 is TGTGCCAGCAGTTCACCTGACAGGAGCTCCTACGAGCAGTACTTC.

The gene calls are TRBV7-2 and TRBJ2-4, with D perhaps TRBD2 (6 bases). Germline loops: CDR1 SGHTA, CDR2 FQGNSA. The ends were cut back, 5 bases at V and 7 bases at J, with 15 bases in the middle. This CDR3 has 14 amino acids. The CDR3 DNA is TGTGCCAGCAGCCCCGGGACTGGGAGGAACATTCAGTACTTC. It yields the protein CASSPGTGRNIQYF.

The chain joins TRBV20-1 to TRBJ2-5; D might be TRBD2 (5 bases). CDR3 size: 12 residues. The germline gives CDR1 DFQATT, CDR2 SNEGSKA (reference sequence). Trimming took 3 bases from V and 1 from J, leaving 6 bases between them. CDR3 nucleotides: TGCAGTGCTAGTCGGGGCCAAGAGACCCAGTACTTC. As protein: CSASRGQETQYF.